The sequence of this TCR beta chain was determined in a study of shared clonotypes between healthy human individuals. Study-wide results and limits: In a few donors, around 5% of naive CD4 clonotypes appeared in common. Memory subsets generally showed lower estimated richness than naive subsets.

Using immunoSEQ multiplex PCR, the repertoire was profiled, and TCRdb retains in-frame clones only, with some absent. The repertoire holds roughly 2.5 million clones, with 85% to 95% as singletons. The CDR3 totals 18 residues. Germline V CDR1 and CDR2: MNHEY, SMNVEV (reference sequence). V dropped 1 base and J dropped 0; count of bases not matched to a gene: 9. Comment on this clone: What it binds is not known.

This clonotype was sampled from a man between 18 and 29 years old in good health. Sample: naive CD4+ T cells sorted from blood. Subset in this sample: CD45RA+ positively selected. The chain is built from TRBV27 and TRBJ2-7; 10 nucleotides agree with TRBD1. The CDR3 DNA reads as TGTGCCAGCAGTTTATTGGGGGGACAGGGGACCAGCTCCTACGAGCAGTACTTC. Translation gives CASSLLGGQGTSSYEQYF.